This is a list of T cell receptor beta chains from one sample in a study of shared clonotypes between healthy human individuals. Assay: immunoSEQ multiplex PCR; the TCRdb copy retains only in-frame clones and omits some. The profile covers around 2.3 million clones, with almost 96% appearing a single time and less than 0.15% taken by the ten largest. The sequencing input was naive CD4+ T cells sorted from blood. These receptors were taken from a man aged 18 to 35 in good health. The CDR3 runs from the conserved cysteine through the conserved F or W. The order of the fields is clone size, V gene, J gene, D gene, CDR3 protein, CDR3 DNA. A D gene is named only where the DNA matches it firmly. Clone size is shown for a subset of rows, as once, few, many or a class of expanded clone.

>once|TRBV6-5|TRBJ2-2|NA
CASSRYPSPGELFF
TGTGCCAGCAGCCGCTATCCATCCCCCGGGGAGCTGTTTTTT
>NA|TRBV7-2|TRBJ1-1|TRBD1
CASSIRQGNTEAFF
TGTGCCAGCAGCATCCGACAGGGGAACACTGAAGCTTTCTTT
>NA|TRBV7-9|TRBJ2-3|NA
CASSLGLTGTFTDTQYF
TGTGCCAGCAGCTTAGGATTAACCGGGACATTCACAGATACGCAGTATTTT
>NA|TRBV5-4|TRBJ2-4|NA
CASSSGLENIQYF
TGTGCCAGCAGCTCCGGACTGGAAAACATTCAGTACTTC
>NA|TRBV9|TRBJ2-5|TRBD2
CASSVGLTSGRETQYF
TGTGCCAGCAGCGTAGGCCTCACTAGCGGGAGGGAGACCCAGTACTTC
>NA|TRBV25-1|TRBJ1-2|NA
CASSAPGAKNYGYTF
TGTGCCAGCAGTGCTCCCGGGGCCAAAAACTATGGCTACACCTTC
>NA|TRBV5-1|TRBJ2-3|TRBD1
CASSLASDRGLWRETSDTQYF
TGCGCCAGCAGCTTGGCGTCGGACAGGGGGCTGTGGCGTGAGACGTCAGATACGCAGTATTTT
>few|TRBV19|TRBJ1-4|TRBD1
CASSRPGGAAEKLFF
TGTGCCAGTAGTAGACCAGGGGGCGCAGCGGAAAAACTGTTTTTT
>NA|TRBV5-4|TRBJ1-1|NA
CASSSGTKEAFF
TGTGCCAGCAGCTCCGGGACAAAAGAAGCTTTCTTT
>NA|TRBV10-1|TRBJ2-2|NA
CASRPSNTGELFF
TGCGCCAGCCGGCCTTCGAACACCGGGGAGCTGTTTTTT
>NA|TRBV7-3|TRBJ2-5|NA
CASSSSTSRETQYF
TGTGCCAGCAGCTCCAGTACGAGTAGGGAGACCCAGTACTTC
>NA|TRBV6-5|TRBJ2-3|NA
CASSLRPPDTQYF
TGTGCCAGCAGTCTCCGACCCCCAGATACGCAGTATTTT
>NA|TRBV7-2|TRBJ1-1|NA
CASSLMVDTEAFF
TGTGCCAGCAGCTTAATGGTAGACACTGAAGCTTTCTTT
>NA|TRBV19|TRBJ2-1|TRBD2
CASAGVAGERSYNEQFF
TGTGCCAGTGCGGGGGTAGCGGGGGAACGCTCCTACAATGAGCAGTTCTTC
>NA|TRBV1|TRBJ1-5|NA
CTSSPRAVPGRPQHF
TGCACCAGCAGCCCTCGAGCCGTACCTGGGAGGCCCCAGCATTTT
>NA|TRBV6-6|TRBJ2-7|NA
CASSYYPQNSYEQYF
TGTGCCAGCAGTTACTATCCACAGAACTCCTACGAGCAGTACTTC
>NA|TRBV5-6|TRBJ2-5|TRBD1
CASSRMGQVETQYF
TGTGCCAGCAGCCGAATGGGACAGGTGGAGACCCAGTACTTC
>NA|TRBV10-3|TRBJ2-3|NA
CAISDRGRTDTQYF
TGTGCCATCAGTGACCGGGGGCGCACAGATACGCAGTATTTT
>few|TRBV25-1|TRBJ1-6|TRBD1
CASSETGGNSPLHF
TGTGCCAGCAGTGAAACAGGGGGAAATTCACCCCTCCACTTT
>NA|TRBV9|TRBJ2-3|NA
CASSADGVGKTDTQYF
TGTGCCAGCAGCGCCGACGGAGTGGGCAAGACAGATACGCAGTATTTT
>NA|TRBV9|TRBJ1-6|NA
CASSTGSLWDSPLHF
TGTGCCAGCAGCACCGGTTCTCTCTGGGATTCACCCCTCCACTTT
>NA|TRBV5-1|TRBJ2-3|TRBD2
CASSPQTSGGTFTDTQYF
TGCGCCAGCAGCCCCCAGACTAGCGGGGGGACATTCACAGATACGCAGTATTTT
>NA|TRBV28|TRBJ2-7|TRBD1
CASSVDRRRNEQYF
TGTGCCAGCAGTGTGGACAGGCGGAGGAACGAGCAGTACTTC
>NA|TRBV18|TRBJ1-1|TRBD1
CASSQGDSLNTEAFF
TGTGCCAGCTCTCAAGGGGACAGTCTGAACACTGAAGCTTTCTTT
>NA|TRBV5-1|TRBJ2-3|NA
CASSLVSTDTQYF
TGCGCCAGCAGCTTGGTAAGCACAGATACGCAGTATTTT
>NA|TRBV7-2|TRBJ2-1|TRBD2
CASSLGSGGTNEQFF
TGTGCCAGCAGCTTAGGTAGCGGGGGAACCAATGAGCAGTTCTTC
>NA|TRBV15|TRBJ2-2|TRBD1
CATSVQGAPDTGELFF
TGTGCCACCAGCGTCCAGGGGGCCCCTGACACCGGGGAGCTGTTTTTT
>once|TRBV2|TRBJ1-2|NA
CASRPTVVRNGYTF
TGTGCCAGCAGACCGACAGTGGTGAGGAATGGCTACACCTTC
>once|TRBV7-2|TRBJ2-3|NA
CASSLSPANTDTQYF
TGTGCCAGCAGCTTGAGCCCAGCGAACACAGATACGCAGTATTTT
>NA|TRBV27|TRBJ1-4|NA
CASSLFRNTNEKLFF
TGTGCCAGCAGCCTATTCCGAAACACTAATGAAAAACTGTTTTTT
>NA|TRBV19|TRBJ1-5|NA
CASSIAGPKTQHF
TGTGCCAGTAGTATTGCCGGACCCAAGACCCAGCATTTT
>NA|TRBV5-8|TRBJ1-4|NA
CASSHRFGGLATNEKLFF
TGTGCCAGCAGCCACAGATTTGGGGGGCTAGCAACTAATGAAAAACTGTTTTTT
>NA|TRBV5-1|TRBJ2-3|NA
CASSLVGGPGTQYF
TGCGCCAGCAGCTTGGTCGGGGGTCCGGGTACGCAGTATTTT
>NA|TRBV10-1|TRBJ2-1|NA
CASSRQNNEQFF
TGCGCCAGCAGTAGACAGAACAATGAGCAGTTCTTC
>NA|TRBV30|TRBJ2-7|TRBD2
CAWSGQGLPGQYF
TGTGCCTGGAGTGGGCAGGGACTACCTGGGCAGTACTTC
>NA|TRBV7-2|TRBJ1-2|NA
CASSLSSVGSGSYGYTF
TGTGCCAGCAGCTTGTCTTCCGTGGGATCGGGCAGCTATGGCTACACCTTC
>few|TRBV7-9|TRBJ2-7|NA
CASSLGGSGGSEQYF
TGTGCCAGCAGCCTGGGTGGGAGTGGGGGAAGCGAGCAGTACTTC
>NA|TRBV30|TRBJ1-2|NA
CAWSIEGRYGYTF
TGTGCCTGGAGTATCGAGGGCCGGTATGGCTACACCTTC
>NA|TRBV2|TRBJ1-2|NA
CASTQGRNNYGYTF
TGTGCCAGCACGCAGGGACGAAATAACTATGGCTACACCTTC
>NA|TRBV7-9|TRBJ2-1|TRBD2
CASSLAGGLNEQFF
TGTGCCAGCAGCCTAGCGGGAGGCCTCAATGAGCAGTTCTTC
>NA|TRBV27|TRBJ1-5|NA
CASSLSGKGQPQHF
TGTGCCAGCAGTTTATCGGGTAAGGGACAGCCCCAGCATTTT
>NA|TRBV11-3|TRBJ2-3|TRBD1
CASSRDRATDTQYF
TGTGCCAGCAGCCGGGACAGGGCCACAGATACGCAGTATTTT